The clone carrying this TCR beta chain appeared once. Original processing notes: Cell counts per sample came from amplifying reference gene primers. Sequencing used immunoSEQ multiplex PCR; TCRdb keeps in-frame clones, though not all of them. Clone size and the V and J calls come from that table; the DNA yielded D and trimming. This table has 120,000 or so clones, approximately 88% appearing once. The entry originates in a study of blood T cell repertoires in COVID-19. Overall study context: T cells, B-cell-depleted T cells, or PBMCs supplied cDNA or gDNA.

After removal of 2 bases from V and 7 bases from J, the junction contained 5 bases not matched to a gene. CDR1 is MNHEY and CDR2 is SVGAGI in the germline V gene. The CDR3 extends over 15 amino acids. This rearrangement joins TRBV6-5 to TRBJ1-6; 7 positions agree with TRBD1. This TCR came from a man aged 50-59 years with acute or convalescent COVID-19. What was sequenced was peripheral blood. The CDR3 nucleotides are TGTGCCAGCAGTTACAGACAGGGTGGGAATTCACCCCTCCACTTT. Its protein is CASSYRQGGNSPLHF.